This T cell receptor beta chain was profiled in a study of blood T cell dynamics during melanoma immunotherapy. About the research overall: Patients with metastatic melanoma got pembrolizumab or nivolumab-ipilimumab as first-line care.

Only in-frame clones appear in the TCRdb table, and some are missing; sequencing was by immunoSEQ multiplex PCR. The sample carries roughly 16,000 clones, about nine tenths recorded once. As to time point: pre-treatment baseline. Sampling occurred pretreatment (T0) and at week 3 (W3), after cycle one of checkpoint blockade. Prior systemic cancer therapy, immunosuppressant use and other active malignancies excluded patients. Trimming removed 0 bases at V and 4 bases at J, with 13 bases between. CDR3 length: 15 residues. Germline V gives CDR1 SGHRS, CDR2 YFSETQ. Study-level points and caveats: It remained unknown if the driving T cell clones were melanoma-specific.

With respect to this clone: Its target is unknown.

This clonotype was obtained from a human donor with melanoma. The chain has TRBV5-1 and TRBJ1-2; TRBD1 might be the D (6 bases). The sequenced sample was blood, obtained from a patient treated with checkpoint blockade. DNA for the CDR3: TGCGCCAGCAGCTTGGCGACAGGCAGGGTCTATGGCTACACCTTC. Protein: CASSLATGRVYGYTF.